This T cell receptor beta chain was recorded in a study of PD-1 blockade in classical Hodgkin lymphoma. Regarding the study as a whole: Undefined causes, possibly disease activity or prior therapy, underlie the repertoire differences. Before treatment, TCR diversity in newly diagnosed patients was reportedly lower than in healthy donors.

Time point described: newly diagnosed, previously untreated cHL patient sample. PBMCs from untreated, newly diagnosed classical Hodgkin lymphoma were comparison samples. TCRdb's table, derived via immunoSEQ multiplex PCR, lists solely in-frame clones and lacks some. The sample holds some 26,000 clones, about 94% seen once. A note on this clone: Its antigen is unknown.

V was clipped by 8 bases and J by 6 bases, with 7 bases between them. Germline V gene lookup returns CDR1 MNHEY and CDR2 SVGAGI. This CDR3 has 10 residues. The chain uses TRBV6-5 and TRBJ2-5; D is unclear. The specimen was peripheral blood mononuclear cells (PBMCs). The sequence was collected from a human donor with classical Hodgkin lymphoma. CDR3 region: CASCAQTQYF. CDR3 sequence (DNA): TGTGCCAGCTGTGCGCAGACCCAGTACTTC.